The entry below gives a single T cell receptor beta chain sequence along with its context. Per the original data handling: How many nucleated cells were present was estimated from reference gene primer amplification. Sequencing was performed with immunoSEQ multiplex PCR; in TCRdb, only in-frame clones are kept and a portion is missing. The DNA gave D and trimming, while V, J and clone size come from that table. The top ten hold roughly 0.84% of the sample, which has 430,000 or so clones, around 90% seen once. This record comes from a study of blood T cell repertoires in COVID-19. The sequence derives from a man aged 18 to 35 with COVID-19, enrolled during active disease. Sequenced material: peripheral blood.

The CDR3 here is CASSPGQTTNEKLFF. DNA of the CDR3: TGTGCCAGCAGCCCCGGACAGACAACTAATGAAAAACTGTTTTTT. This chain joins TRBV3-1 (or the pseudogene TRBV3-2) and TRBJ1-4, with D possibly matching TRBD1 (6 bases). Per germline, CDR1 LGHDT and CDR2 YNNKEL (reference sequence). The CDR3 is 15 residues long. Trimming shortened V by 4 bases and J by 0 bases, and 9 bases separated the two germline ends.